This is a list of T cell receptor beta chains from one sample in a study of cytomegalovirus exposure and HLA in healthy donors. The repertoire was sequenced with immunoSEQ multiplex PCR; TCRdb's copy has only in-frame clones and lacks some. The sample carries over 200,000 clones, approximately 87% recorded once. The sequencing sample was made of PBMCs. Receptors originate from a human donor in good health. Each CDR3 is given without its conserved first and last residue.

CDR3 length,V gene,J gene,CDR3 protein
12,TRBV7-9,TRBJ2-3,ASSSRLTTDTQY
11,TRBV15,TRBJ2-2,ATSNRNTGELF
14,TRBV27,TRBJ2-7,ASSSISLTGTYEQY
14,TRBV18,TRBJ1-3,ASSPRTGNSGNTIY
12,TRBV30,TRBJ1-4,AWDRGVTNEKLF
13,TRBV18,TRBJ2-5,ASSLSGTAKETQY
12,TRBV6-6,TRBJ1-3,ASRGRDSGNTIY
12,TRBV30,TRBJ1-5,AWRATSGNQPQH
11,TRBV29-1,TRBJ1-2,SVGTGHNYGYT
14,TRBV29-1,TRBJ2-5,SVEAIQTGGTETQY
12,TRBV12-5,TRBJ1-5,ASGTGQPNQPQH
22,TRBV2,TRBJ1-1,ASSDLAGGGLSGTGGALDTEAF
11,TRBV7-2,TRBJ1-2,ASSADRGYGYT
12,TRBV6-4,TRBJ1-2,ASSAETGSYGYT
12,TRBV4-1,TRBJ2-7,ASSRQGASYEQY
10,TRBV28,TRBJ2-2,ASSGFAGELF
11,TRBV2,TRBJ1-1,ASSFDRDTEAF
12,TRBV6-6,TRBJ2-3,ASSYPGLTDTQY
14,TRBV4-1,TRBJ2-2,ASSHPDGDDTGELF
13,TRBV27,TRBJ2-7,ASSQRPGQKLEQY
10,TRBV29-1,TRBJ2-7,SAATGPYEQY
13,TRBV9,TRBJ1-4,ASSVEGRTNEKLF
13,TRBV4-1,TRBJ2-5,ASSQGWSGGETQY
12,TRBV5-1,TRBJ2-3,ASSLGHSVDTQY
15,TRBV4-1,TRBJ2-1,ASSQGAWFRLDNEQF
15,TRBV29-1,TRBJ2-3,SVEDVGLAGGQYTQY
14,TRBV28,TRBJ2-1,ASTPPLAGGLNEQF
12,TRBV5-1,TRBJ1-3,ASSFRGPGNTIY
13,TRBV19,TRBJ1-2,ASSSLGGPNYGYT
13,TRBV28,TRBJ1-1,ASSLGGVANTEAF